This is a list of T cell receptor beta chains from one sample in a study of blood T cell repertoires in COVID-19. This table comes from immunoSEQ multiplex PCR, and its TCRdb copy is limited to in-frame clones, with some not included. The table lists 26,000 or so clones, approximately 70% of them singletons. The sample taken for sequencing was peripheral blood. The origin of the receptors is a man in his 60s with active or convalescent COVID-19. Each CDR3 is given with its conserved first and last residue.

>TRBJ1-1|TRBV11-2
CASSLVGQKNTEAFF
>TRBJ1-2|TRBV7-6
CAIRDRGRDGYTF
>TRBJ1-1|TRBV2
CASNTQGRNTEAFF
>TRBJ2-7|TRBV27
CASSTGTSGRIKQYF
>TRBJ2-2|TRBV29-1
CSVEGHLTGELFF
>TRBJ2-3|TRBV5-4
CASSIGLSTDTQYF
>TRBJ1-2|TRBV5-1
CASSLGQAGGGYTF
>TRBJ2-7|TRBV28
CASSSGGSIYEQYF
>TRBJ1-5|TRBV7-2
CASSLVGNQPQHF
>TRBJ1-3|TRBV6-5
CASSYGRSGNTIYF
>TRBJ2-1|TRBV5-1
CASSLAVVSGSSEQFF
>TRBJ1-4|TRBV30
CAWIYRRGTGGEKLFF
>TRBJ1-1|TRBV28
CASSLTDRKNTEAFF
>TRBJ2-1|TRBV6-5
CASSFDRGRDEQFF
>TRBJ1-5|TRBV30
CAWSSRGLWNQPQHF
>TRBJ2-5|TRBV11-3
CASSSPYWKEGSKAETQYF
>TRBJ1-3|TRBV3-1/TRBV3-2
CASSLGQLGNTIYF
>TRBJ1-1|TRBV9
CASSVGRGRNTEAFF
>TRBJ1-3|TRBV7-8
CASSAQTGLLGGNTIYF
>TRBJ2-1|TRBV5-1
CASSPGTGGRDEQFF
>TRBJ2-3|TRBV27
CASSLRSAGALSTDTQYF
>TRBJ1-5|TRBV15
CATSRDQAAPNQPQHF